This T cell receptor beta chain was recovered during a study of identifying expanded T cells in peripheral blood. The repertoire was sequenced with immunoSEQ multiplex PCR; TCRdb's copy has only in-frame clones and lacks some. The sample consists of 90,000 to 110,000 clones, about 87% of them appearing once. Collection occurred without any documented infections or immune events in donors. This clone was seen only a few times. The target antigen is unknown. Study results and limitations: Over two and four weeks, about 15 and 19 clones changed, versus roughly 1.1 between replicates. Clone count variance between roughly 2-week samples rose with total template count.

This CDR3 has 15 amino acids. The gene calls are TRBV21-1 and TRBJ2-7; the D segment call TRBD1 is taken from the table without a DNA check. TRBV21-1 is labeled a pseudogene. Sample: blood. The TCR originated in a person aged 18 to 70 in good health. The CDR3 sequence is CASSKSLGQGYEQYF. The CDR3 nucleotides read TGTGCCAGCAGCAAAAGCCTGGGACAGGGCTACGAGCAGTACTTC.